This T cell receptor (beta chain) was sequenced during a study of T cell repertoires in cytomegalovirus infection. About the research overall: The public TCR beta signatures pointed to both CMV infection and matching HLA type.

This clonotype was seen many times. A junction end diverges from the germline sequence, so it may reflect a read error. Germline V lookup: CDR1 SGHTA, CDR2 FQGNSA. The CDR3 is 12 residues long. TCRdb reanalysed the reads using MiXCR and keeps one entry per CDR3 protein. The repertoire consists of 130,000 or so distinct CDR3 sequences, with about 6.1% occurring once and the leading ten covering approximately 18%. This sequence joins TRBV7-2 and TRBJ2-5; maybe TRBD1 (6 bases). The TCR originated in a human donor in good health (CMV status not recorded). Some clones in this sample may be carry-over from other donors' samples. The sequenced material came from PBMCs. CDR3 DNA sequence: TGTGCCAGCAGCTTACCGGGCGGCAGGGGTTGGTTC. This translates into CASSLPGGRGWF.